The 6 T cell receptor beta chains below all came from one sample that was sequenced in a study of PD-L1 blockade in urothelial cancer. Some clones are missing from TCRdb's copy, which holds only in-frame ones; the method was immunoSEQ multiplex PCR. The table lists around 50,000 clones, around 85% of them singletons. The time point is: peripheral blood 6 weeks after treatment start. Specimen: PBMCs, collected around atezolizumab (anti-PD-L1) treatment. These receptors were taken from a man aged 50 to 60 with urothelial cancer.

The chain combines TRBV14 with TRBJ1-3; TRBD1 matches at 9 bases. Germline assignment: CDR1 SGHDN and CDR2 FVKESK. This CDR3 region has 17 residues. The V gene end was trimmed by 3 bases and the J gene end by 0 bases; junction bases not matched to a gene: 6. CDR3 region: CASSQGTGTSSGNTIYF. As DNA, the CDR3 is TGTGCCAGCAGCCAGGGGACAGGGACCAGCTCTGGAAACACCATATATTTT.

The rearrangement uses TRBV28 and TRBJ2-5; D unresolved. CDR1 is MDHEN, CDR2 SYDVKM, per germline. The V gene lost 10 bases and the J gene lost 2 bases, with 14 bases spanning the gap. The CDR3 totals 13 residues. The CDR3 DNA is TGTGCCACACACGAGGCAGATCAAGAGACCCAGTACTTC. Translation gives CATHEADQETQYF.

This CDR3 reads CASSLERGLNTEAFF. DNA of the CDR3: TGTGCCAGCAGCTTAGAGCGGGGACTGAACACTGAAGCTTTCTTT. The chain employs TRBV11-2 and TRBJ1-1; possible D gene TRBD1, 5 bases. Deletions cut 0 bases from V and 0 bases from J, with 8 bases between. The CDR3 length is 15 residues. CDR1 and CDR2 from the germline V gene are SGHAT and FQNNGV.

This clone has just one count. This sequence joins TRBV6-1 and TRBJ1-1; a possible D gene is TRBD1 (6 bases). Germline V lookup: CDR1 MNHNS, CDR2 SASEGT. CDR3 length: 14 amino acids. V gave up 5 bases and J gave up 3 bases, with 13 bases separating them. In nucleotides, the CDR3 is TGTGCCAGCAGTTCCGGGACATTCTACACTGAAGCTTTCTTT. Translation gives CASSSGTFYTEAFF.

The V call is TRBV11-3, the J call TRBJ2-5, with a tentative D call TRBD1 (6 bases). Trimming stripped 2 bases from V and 5 bases from J, with 9 bases between. CDR1 and CDR2 (germline): SGHNT, YENEEA. There are 13 residues in the CDR3. CDR3 in DNA: TGTGCCAGCAGCTTACCAGGGGAGGAGACCCAGTACTTC. Protein product: CASSLPGEETQYF.

The genes are TRBV12-5 and TRBJ1-5, with D tentatively TRBD1 (5 bases). V lost 6 bases and J lost 7, with 16 bases in between. Germline V lookup: CDR1 LGHNT, CDR2 FRNRAP. The CDR3 totals 14 residues. CDR3 nucleotide sequence: TGTGCTAGTGGCTCCGGGGGAGGGAGCCAGCCCCAGCATTTT. The encoded protein is CASGSGGGSQPQHF. Together with reference TRBV12-5 and TRBJ1-5, the CDR3 gives the full variable domain: DARVTQTPRHKVTEMGQEVTMRCQPILGHNTVFWYRQTMMQGLELLAYFRNRAPLDDSGMPKDRFSAEMPDATLATLKIQPSEPRDSAVYFCASGSGGGSQPQHFGDGTRLSIL.